Listed here are 28 T cell receptor beta chains from one sample, sequenced in a study of T cell responses to AZD1222 COVID-19 vaccine. The data were produced by immunoSEQ multiplex PCR, yet TCRdb's version contains in-frame clones alone and is incomplete. The table shows under 130,000 clones, with more than 70% occurring only once. The starting material was peripheral blood, obtained on day 0 of AZD1222 vaccination. The receptor source for this set is an adult in good health.

This chain connects TRBV28 to TRBJ2-7; D is unclear. Germline assignment: CDR1 MDHEN and CDR2 SYDVKM. V lost 5 bases and J 3 bases, leaving 11 bases between the germline ends. There are 13 residues in the CDR3. The CDR3 loop is CASSDPVIYEQYF. As DNA, the CDR3 is TGTGCCAGCAGTGACCCGGTGATCTACGAGCAGTACTTC.

The chain uses TRBV3-1 (or the pseudogene TRBV3-2) and TRBJ2-3, with TRBD1 matching 7 bases. V dropped 4 bases and J dropped 3; count of bases not matched to a gene: 7. This CDR3 is 15 amino acids long. CDR1 is LGHDT and CDR2 is YNNKEL in the germline V gene (reference sequence). The CDR3 spells CASSLRTGATDTQYF. The CDR3 coding sequence is TGTGCCAGCAGCCTACGGACAGGAGCGACAGATACGCAGTATTTT.

The CDR3 bases are TGTGCCAGCAGCGCTGCGGGAGGTAGTGAGCAGTTCTTC. Its translation: CASSAAGGSEQFF. V is TRBV28 and J is TRBJ2-1; 8 bases match TRBD2. J gave up 9 bases and V 6 bases, and 7 bases lay outside the gene matches. The CDR3 extends over 13 amino acids. Germline CDR1 is MDHEN and CDR2 is SYDVKM. Based on the CDR3 plus reference TRBV28 and TRBJ2-1, the full variable domain is DVKVTQSSRYLVKRTGEKVFLECVQDMDHENMFWYRQDPGLGLRLIYFSYDVKMKEKGDIPEGYSVSREKKERFSLILESASTNQTSMYLCASSAAGGSEQFFGPGTRLTVL.

J is TRBJ2-1 and V is TRBV6-6; the D gene is possibly TRBD2 (5 bases). The CDR3 totals 13 residues. CDR1 and CDR2 (germline): MNHNY, SVGAGI (reference sequence). V lost 6 bases to trimming and J lost 9 bases, with 15 bases between them. The CDR3, as DNA: TGTGCCAGCAGCCGCGGGCCCGCGAGTGAGCAGTTCTTC. Translated: CASSRGPASEQFF.

The chain couples TRBV30 to TRBJ2-3, with 9 bases matching TRBD2. The germline gives CDR1 GTSNPN, CDR2 SVGIG (reference sequence). CDR3 length: 15 amino acids. Unmatched junction bases numbered 4, after V lost 0 bases and J lost 3 bases. CDR3 protein: CAWSVAGGTTDTQYF. The CDR3 DNA is TGTGCCTGGAGTGTGGCGGGAGGGACTACAGATACGCAGTATTTT.

The J gene is TRBJ2-5, the V gene TRBV15; the D gene is possibly TRBD2 (6 bases). In germline, CDR1 is LNHNV, CDR2 YYDKDF (reference sequence). Trimming removed 4 bases at V and 3 bases at J, with 12 bases between. There are 14 residues in the CDR3. The CDR3 nucleotides read TGTGCCACCAGCACCCCCCGGGAGAAAGAGACCCAGTACTTC. It translates to CATSTPREKETQYF.

The rearrangement joins TRBV6-5 to TRBJ1-2; D is possibly TRBD1 (6 bases). CDR3 size: 14 residues. Germline CDR1 reads MNHEY; CDR2 reads SVGAGI. Trimming pared 6 bases from V and 5 bases from J, leaving 16 bases between. The CDR3 DNA sequence: TGTGCCAGCAGCCGAATACAGGGAGGTTATGGCTACACCTTC. Amino acids: CASSRIQGGYGYTF.

V usage is TRBV6-2 or TRBV6-3 and J usage is TRBJ2-2; D gene ambiguous. Trimming pared 5 bases from V and 2 bases from J, leaving 9 bases between. The CDR3 runs 14 residues. Germline V gene sequence: CDR1 MNHEY, CDR2 SVGEGT. CDR3 protein: CASSGKLNTGELFF. CDR3 bases: TGTGCCAGCAGTGGTAAACTTAACACCGGGGAGCTGTTTTTT.

In DNA form, the CDR3 reads TGTGCCAGCGGGCAGGGAGTTGGAAACACCATATATTTT. Encoded protein: CASGQGVGNTIYF. This chain links TRBV3-1 (or the pseudogene TRBV3-2) with TRBJ1-3; maybe TRBD1 (5 bases). CDR3 length: 13 amino acids. Germline values: CDR1 LGHDT, CDR2 YNNKEL (reference sequence). The V end lost 8 bases, the J end lost 3 bases, and 11 bases lay between the germline ends.

The V gene is TRBV6-2 or TRBV6-3, the J gene TRBJ2-5; 12 positions match TRBD2. CDR3 length equals 17 residues. CDR1 and CDR2 from the germline V gene are MNHEY and SVGEGT. V lost 5 bases to trimming and J lost 4 bases; unmatched junction nucleotides: 11. CDR3 in amino acids: CASSPPGLAGIGETQYF. The CDR3 bases are TGTGCCAGCAGTCCCCCCGGACTAGCGGGAATTGGAGAGACCCAGTACTTC.

The chain employs TRBV10-3 and TRBJ1-4; tentative D call: TRBD1 (6 bases). CDR3 size: 14 residues. V was shortened by 3 bases and J by 8 bases, with 13 bases between the two germline ends. Per the germline V gene, CDR1 is ENHRY and CDR2 is SYGVKD. Here the CDR3 DNA reads TGTGCCATCAGTGATACAGGGTCGGGAGAAAAACTGTTTTTT. This codes for CAISDTGSGEKLFF.

This sequence joins TRBV20-1 and TRBJ1-2; D is unclear. Trimming removed 6 bases at V and 4 bases at J, with 6 bases between. Germline CDR1 reads DFQATT; CDR2 reads SNEGSKA (reference sequence). The CDR3 has 10 amino acids. DNA of the CDR3: TGCAGTGCGAAGGGCTATGGCTACACCTTC. Translating it yields CSAKGYGYTF.

The chain recombines TRBV9 with TRBJ1-6, with a possible D match to TRBD1 (6 bases). In germline, CDR1 is SGDLS, CDR2 YYNGEE. There are 16 residues in the CDR3. Deletions cut 3 bases from V and 1 base from J, with 11 bases between. CDR3 sequence reads: CASSATDRSYNSPLHF. The CDR3 nucleotides are TGTGCCAGCAGCGCAACAGACAGGTCCTATAATTCACCCCTCCACTTT.

V usage is TRBV12-3 or TRBV12-4 and J usage is TRBJ1-1, with D possibly being TRBD1 (5 bases). Deletions cut 4 bases from V and 6 bases from J, with 9 bases between. There are 12 residues in the CDR3. The CDR3 DNA is TGTGCCAGCAGTTCGGGACTTCCTGAAGCTTTCTTT. Protein sequence: CASSSGLPEAFF.

V usage is TRBV6-2 or TRBV6-3 and J usage is TRBJ1-2; 10 nucleotides match TRBD1. The CDR3 covers 14 residues. Germline V gene data show CDR1 as MNHEY and CDR2 as SVGEGT. With 5 bases clipped from V and 2 bases from J, the junction kept 2 bases outside the gene matches. The DNA for the CDR3 is TGTGCCAGCAGTCCGGACAGGGGGAACTATGGCTACACCTTC. It is translated as CASSPDRGNYGYTF.

The V gene is TRBV7-2, the J gene TRBJ1-1, with a weak D call TRBD1 (6 bases). The germline V gene has CDR1 SGHTA and CDR2 FQGNSA. The CDR3 covers 14 residues. V was cut by 5 bases and J by 3 bases, with 13 bases left in between. For the CDR3, the DNA is TGTGCCAGCAGCCTACAGGGTCCCTACACTGAAGCTTTCTTT. Translation: CASSLQGPYTEAFF.

The CDR3: CAWRPPAYNEQFF. Written as DNA, the CDR3 is TGTGCCTGGAGACCCCCGGCCTACAATGAGCAGTTCTTC. The chain joins TRBV30 to TRBJ2-1; D gene unclear. V was trimmed by 3 bases and J by 2 bases, leaving 8 bases between them. The CDR3 contains 13 residues. CDR1 is GTSNPN, CDR2 SVGIG, per germline (reference sequence).

The rearrangement joins TRBV19 to TRBJ1-2; D is unclear. Per the germline V gene, CDR1 is LNHDA and CDR2 is SQIVND (reference sequence). The CDR3 is made up of 13 amino acids. Trimming took off 3 bases at V and 2 bases at J, with 7 bases between the two ends. CDR3 sequence (DNA): TGTGCCAGTAGTATGGCATTGAACTATGGCTACACCTTC. This encodes CASSMALNYGYTF.

The chain joins TRBV6-2 or TRBV6-3 to TRBJ1-5; the D gene is possibly TRBD1 (5 bases). Germline values: CDR1 MNHEY, CDR2 SVGEGT. V gave up 6 bases and J gave up 8 bases, with 17 bases separating them. This CDR3 is built from 14 residues. The DNA of the CDR3 is TGTGCCAGCAGCAGTGTGGGACCCCCAGAGCCCCAGCATTTT. Amino acids: CASSSVGPPEPQHF.

The chain is built from TRBV6-2 or TRBV6-3 and TRBJ1-2; 7 nucleotides match TRBD1. Germline CDR1 MNHEY, CDR2 SVGEGT. With 4 bases clipped from V and 8 bases from J, the junction kept 10 bases outside the gene matches. This CDR3 comprises 14 residues. In nucleotides, the CDR3 is TGTGCCAGCAGTTCTGGGACAGCCCTATGGGGCTACACCTTC. It codes for CASSSGTALWGYTF.

The chain carries TRBV5-1 and TRBJ2-3; D is uncertain. There are 13 residues in the CDR3. Germline V gene lookup returns CDR1 SGHRS and CDR2 YFSETQ. Trimming removed 0 bases from V and 4 bases from J, with 6 bases in between. CDR3 DNA: TGCGCCAGCAGCTTGGGTGTCTCAGATACGCAGTATTTT. Translating gives CASSLGVSDTQYF.

The chain uses TRBV7-9 and TRBJ2-7; TRBD1 matches at 7 bases. V lost 5 bases to trimming and J lost 2 bases; unmatched junction nucleotides: 15. The CDR3 length is 17 residues. The germline gives CDR1 SEHNR, CDR2 FQNEAQ (reference sequence). The CDR3 bases are TGTGCCAGCAGCACCGGGACAGATGCGGTTTATACCTACGAGCAGTACTTC. As protein: CASSTGTDAVYTYEQYF.

The gene calls are TRBV9 and TRBJ2-1; 13 nucleotides line up with TRBD2. This CDR3 has 15 amino acids. Germline V gives CDR1 SGDLS, CDR2 YYNGEE. V lost 3 bases to trimming and J lost 7 bases; unmatched junction nucleotides: 4. The CDR3 sequence is CASSAGLAGVNEQFF. In DNA, the CDR3 is TGTGCCAGCAGCGCCGGACTAGCGGGAGTGAATGAGCAGTTCTTC.

The J gene is TRBJ2-1, the V gene TRBV29-1; possible D gene TRBD1, 6 bases. The ends were cut back, 6 bases at V and 2 bases at J, with 20 bases in the middle. This CDR3 comprises 16 residues. Germline V gives CDR1 SQVTM, CDR2 ANQGSEA. This chain's CDR3 is CSVEWALQGTYNEQFF. DNA for the CDR3: TGCAGCGTCGAATGGGCCCTACAGGGAACCTACAATGAGCAGTTCTTC.

The chain links TRBV7-6 to TRBJ2-7; maybe TRBD1 (5 bases). Germline-derived CDR1 and CDR2 are SGHVS and FNYEAQ. CDR3 length: 14 residues. V was trimmed by 1 base and J by 7 bases, leaving 14 bases between them. This CDR3 is CASSLGTPLGEQYF. The CDR3 DNA is TGTGCCAGCAGCTTAGGGACACCCCTTGGAGAGCAGTACTTC.

The CDR3 DNA is TGTGCCAGCAGCTTGGCTTACAATGAGCAGTTCTTC. As protein: CASSLAYNEQFF. The chain has TRBV5-4 and TRBJ2-1, with D hard to call. This CDR3 has 12 amino acids. With 0 bases removed from V and 4 bases from J, the gap between germline ends came to 2 bases. Per germline, CDR1 SGHNT and CDR2 YYREEE (reference sequence).

The rearrangement links TRBV19 to TRBJ1-3, with D unresolved. This CDR3 has 15 amino acids. Germline lookup yields CDR1 LNHDA and CDR2 SQIVND (reference sequence). The V end was cut by 3 bases, the J end by 0 bases, with 9 bases between. The CDR3 protein is CASSIGGLSGNTIYF. CDR3 sequence (DNA): TGTGCCAGTAGTATCGGAGGCCTCTCTGGAAACACCATATATTTT.

The chain carries TRBV7-3 and TRBJ2-2; D is undetermined. From germline, CDR1 is SGHTA and CDR2 FQGTGA. The V end lost 6 bases, the J end lost 4 bases, and 9 bases lay between the germline ends. The CDR3 has 13 residues. Written as DNA, the CDR3 is TGTGCCAGCAGTCCCCAGGTCACCGGGGAGCTGTTTTTT. This codes for CASSPQVTGELFF.